This T cell receptor beta chain was captured in a study of cytomegalovirus exposure and HLA in healthy donors. Points on this clone: Its antigen is as yet unknown.

Both 60 Vbeta primers and 13 Jbeta primers went into the PCR. TCRdb's table, derived via immunoSEQ multiplex PCR, lists solely in-frame clones and lacks some. The sample holds 55,000 to 80,000 clones, around four fifths seen once. Between the trimmed V and J ends, which lost 2 bases and 3 bases, there was a span of 8 bases. The CDR3 length is 14 residues. Per the germline V gene, CDR1 is KGHSH and CDR2 is LQKENI. Whole-study findings and limits: Published work reported that the classifier diagnosed cytomegalovirus status with high specificity and sensitivity. When presence/absence was analysed, sequencing depth was taken to be roughly uniform across donors. Researchers counted 150 to 200 TCR beta chains as cytomegalovirus-associated. Among TCR beta chains of equal frequency, HLA-associated ones were more clonally expanded in a later analysis.

Sequenced input: PBMCs. The clonotype originates from a man aged 35 to 55 in good health and CMV-seronegative. The chain couples TRBV18 to TRBJ1-3; D is uncertain. The CDR3 sequence is CASSPTPDGNTIYF. CDR3 DNA: TGTGCCAGCTCACCAACCCCAGATGGAAACACCATATATTTT.